The clone carrying this TCR beta chain occurred a few times. Its antigen is as yet unknown. The source of the sample is a study of identical twins. Study outcomes and limitations: Carriage of fewer insertions was seen in abundant cord blood beta clonotypes, whereas memory repertoires showed none. Out-of-frame TCR alpha sharing in monozygotic twins exceeded recombination model predictions.

Each CDR3 protein gets one entry after TCRdb re-called the 5' RACE reads with MiXCR. Found here are 1.5 million or so distinct CDR3 sequences, about 30% of them singletons; the top ten hold less than 0.35%. CDR1 and CDR2 from the germline V gene are DFQATT and SNEGSKA (reference sequence). Trimming shortened V by 3 bases and J by 0 bases, and 9 bases separated the two germline ends. This CDR3 contains 14 residues. Source material: cord blood. The receptor comes from a newborn girl in good health. The chain links TRBV20-1 to TRBJ2-1; possibly TRBD2 for D (6 bases). CDR3 sequence (DNA): TGCAGTGCTAGGGAGCGGGCCTCCTACAATGAGCAGTTCTTC. This translates into CSARERASYNEQFF.